The rows below give T cell receptor beta chains drawn from one sample of a study of identical twins. TCRdb re-derived calls from the 5' RACE reads in MiXCR, one entry per CDR3 protein. In the table there are hundreds of thousands of distinct CDR3 sequences, less than 25% of which are singletons. These data were also reused for a study on T cells expressing NK-cell markers.

The sample consisted of PBMCs. These receptors were collected from a woman aged 18-35 years in good health. The CDR3 runs from the conserved cysteine through the conserved F or W. The order of the fields is clone size, V gene, D gene, J gene, CDR3 DNA, CDR3 protein. The D gene is left open where the match is weak. The listing skips clone size in some rows; elsewhere it reads once, few, many or a size class.

.,TRBV3-1,.,TRBJ2-3,TGTGCCAGCCTCCCCGGGGGGCCCGTTGCCTCAGATACGCAGTATTTT,CASLPGGPVASDTQYF
few,TRBV12-3/TRBV12-4,TRBD2,TRBJ2-3,TGTGCCAGCAGTCAAAATTTAGCGGGAGGTACGCAGTATTTT,CASSQNLAGGTQYF
few,TRBV20-1,.,TRBJ2-7,TGCAGTGCTAGAGGGGGGGCTTGGGAGCAGTACTTC,CSARGGAWEQYF
.,TRBV2,.,TRBJ1-1,TGTGCCAGCATCGATAGGGGGAAAGCTTTCTTT,CASIDRGKAFF
.,TRBV20-1,.,TRBJ1-1,TGCAGTGCTAGAGAAGGGGGGATGAACACTGAAGCTTTCTTT,CSAREGGMNTEAFF
few,TRBV12-3/TRBV12-4,.,TRBJ2-1,TGTGCCAGCATCCCCGGGGCTAGCTTCTACAATGAGCAGTTCTTC,CASIPGASFYNEQFF
.,TRBV4-3,TRBD1,TRBJ1-2,TGCGCCAGCAGCCAGTCCGGGACAGCCTATAACTATGGCTACACCTTC,CASSQSGTAYNYGYTF
.,TRBV20-1,.,TRBJ2-1,TGCAGTGCTGCACGGGGGGCGGTGGATGAGCAGTTCTTC,CSAARGAVDEQFF
many,TRBV6-1,TRBD1,TRBJ2-5,TGTGCCAGCATTCCCGGACAGGGGTCGAGGGAGACCCAGTACTTC,CASIPGQGSRETQYF
few,TRBV20-1,.,TRBJ2-3,TGCAGTGCGCCGGGACTCAACACAGATACGCAGTATTTT,CSAPGLNTDTQYF
.,TRBV7-2,.,TRBJ2-7,TGTGCCAGCAGCTTAGGGGCCAGGACAGCTTACTACGAGCAGTACTTC,CASSLGARTAYYEQYF
.,TRBV7-9,.,TRBJ2-1,TGTGCCAGCAGCTTCCAGGCTAGGGGCCTGAGCAATGAGCAGTTCTTC,CASSFQARGLSNEQFF
.,TRBV3-1,.,TRBJ2-3,TGTGCCAGCAGCCAAGGAATGATAGGTACGCAGTATTTT,CASSQGMIGTQYF
.,TRBV9,TRBD2,TRBJ2-3,TGTGCCAGCAGCGTTCTAAGCGGGGGGTGGGCAGATACGCAGTATTTT,CASSVLSGGWADTQYF
.,TRBV6-2/TRBV6-3,.,TRBJ1-1,TGTGCCACCATGGGGGTGTTGAACACTGAAGCTTTCTTT,CATMGVLNTEAFF
.,TRBV20-1,TRBD2,TRBJ2-3,TGCAGTGCTAGTAGGGCTAGCGGGACCCTGGATACGCAGTATTTT,CSASRASGTLDTQYF
.,TRBV20-1,.,TRBJ1-3,TGCAGTGCTAGGTTCGACGGTTTAGCTGGAAACACCATATATTTT,CSARFDGLAGNTIYF
few,TRBV5-5,.,TRBJ2-7,TGTGCCAGCAGCTTGGGGGTAGGGGCCTACGAGCAGTACTTC,CASSLGVGAYEQYF
.,TRBV20-1,.,TRBJ2-1,TGCAGTGCTAGAGATCTCGGGAATACTTTGGATGAGCAGTTCTTC,CSARDLGNTLDEQFF
.,TRBV12-3/TRBV12-4,.,TRBJ2-7,TGTGCCAGCAGTTTCGGGACCTCGGCCAACGAGCAGTACTTC,CASSFGTSANEQYF
few,TRBV20-1,TRBD1,TRBJ2-2,TGCAGTGCTAGAGATTGGGGACAGGCCGGGGAGCTGTTTTTT,CSARDWGQAGELFF
.,TRBV20-1,.,TRBJ1-5,TGCAGTGCAGGACAGCCCCAGCATTTT,CSAGQPQHF
many,TRBV10-3,.,TRBJ1-1,TGTGCCATCGGAGGGGTTGGCACTGAAGCTTTCTTT,CAIGGVGTEAFF
.,TRBV7-2,.,TRBJ2-5,TGTGCCAGCAGCTTAGGGGAGTACTCGCACTCAGAGACCCAGTACTTC,CASSLGEYSHSETQYF
few,TRBV10-2,.,TRBJ1-6,TGCGCCAGCAGTGATAATTCACCCCTCCACTTT,CASSDNSPLHF
few,TRBV6-5,.,TRBJ2-3,TGTGCCAGCAGTTACGATGGTGGGACGCAGTATTTT,CASSYDGGTQYF
few,TRBV7-2,.,TRBJ2-5,TGTGCCAGCAGCGCCCACACAGGGTACCAAGAGACCCAGTACTTC,CASSAHTGYQETQYF
.,TRBV12-3/TRBV12-4,TRBD1,TRBJ2-7,TGTGCCAGCAGTCCCTCGACAGGGGCGCCCTACGAGCAGTACTTC,CASSPSTGAPYEQYF
few,TRBV12-3/TRBV12-4,.,TRBJ2-2,TGTGCCAGCGGGAGACTATTCGGGGAGCTGTTTTTT,CASGRLFGELFF
.,TRBV6-5,TRBD2,TRBJ2-3,TGTGCCAGCAGTTACTCGGCTGGAGCGGGGGGGATGACAGATACGCAGTATTTT,CASSYSAGAGGMTDTQYF
many,TRBV7-2,.,TRBJ2-5,TGTGCCAGCAGCTTCTCCAGGGAGACCCAGTACTTC,CASSFSRETQYF
.,TRBV11-2,.,TRBJ2-1,TGTGCCAGCAGCTTCCCCCGAGGCCGGACCTACAATGAGCAGTTCTTC,CASSFPRGRTYNEQFF
few,TRBV27,.,TRBJ2-1,TGTGCCAGCAGGCCCCTGGGTCGTGGTACGAATGAGCAGTTCTTC,CASRPLGRGTNEQFF
many,TRBV12-3/TRBV12-4,.,TRBJ1-1,TGTGCCAGCAGTTTGGCGTGGGGGAAAAATGAAGCTTTCTTT,CASSLAWGKNEAFF
few,TRBV12-3/TRBV12-4,TRBD2,TRBJ2-1,TGTGCCAGCAGTCGATCCGGGACTAGCGGGGGGACCTATGAGCAGTTCTTC,CASSRSGTSGGTYEQFF
few,TRBV5-1,.,TRBJ2-5,TGCGCCAGCAGCTTGATGAGGGGAGAAGAGACCCAGTACTTC,CASSLMRGEETQYF
many,TRBV6-1,.,TRBJ2-7,TGTGCCAGCAGTCCAGTGGGGTTTACCTACGAGCAGTACTTC,CASSPVGFTYEQYF
.,TRBV4-3,.,TRBJ2-3,TGCGCCAGCAGCCAAGATGGTGTAGCGGACACAGATACGCAGTATTTT,CASSQDGVADTDTQYF
.,TRBV12-3/TRBV12-4,.,TRBJ2-2,TGTGCCAGCAGCTCCCGCCACTTACGATCCACAGGAGGGGGGGAGCTGTTTTTT,CASSSRHLRSTGGGELFF
.,TRBV29-1,.,TRBJ2-5,TGCAGCTCCCGAAGCGGGACAAGGGCCGAGACCCAGTACTTC,CSSRSGTRAETQYF
.,TRBV9,.,TRBJ2-7,TGTGCCAGCAGCGTAGCCCACAGGTCCTACGAGCAGTACTTC,CASSVAHRSYEQYF